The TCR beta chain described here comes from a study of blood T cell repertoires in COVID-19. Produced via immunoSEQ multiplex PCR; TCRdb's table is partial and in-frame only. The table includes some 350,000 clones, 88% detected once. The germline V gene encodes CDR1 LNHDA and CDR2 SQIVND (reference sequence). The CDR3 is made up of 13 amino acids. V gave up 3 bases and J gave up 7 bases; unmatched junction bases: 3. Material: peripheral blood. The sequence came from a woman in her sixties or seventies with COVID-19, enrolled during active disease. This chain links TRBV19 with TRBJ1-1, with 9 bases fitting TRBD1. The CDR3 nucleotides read TGTGCCAGTAGTATGGGGACAGGGATTGAAGCTTTCTTT. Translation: CASSMGTGIEAFF.